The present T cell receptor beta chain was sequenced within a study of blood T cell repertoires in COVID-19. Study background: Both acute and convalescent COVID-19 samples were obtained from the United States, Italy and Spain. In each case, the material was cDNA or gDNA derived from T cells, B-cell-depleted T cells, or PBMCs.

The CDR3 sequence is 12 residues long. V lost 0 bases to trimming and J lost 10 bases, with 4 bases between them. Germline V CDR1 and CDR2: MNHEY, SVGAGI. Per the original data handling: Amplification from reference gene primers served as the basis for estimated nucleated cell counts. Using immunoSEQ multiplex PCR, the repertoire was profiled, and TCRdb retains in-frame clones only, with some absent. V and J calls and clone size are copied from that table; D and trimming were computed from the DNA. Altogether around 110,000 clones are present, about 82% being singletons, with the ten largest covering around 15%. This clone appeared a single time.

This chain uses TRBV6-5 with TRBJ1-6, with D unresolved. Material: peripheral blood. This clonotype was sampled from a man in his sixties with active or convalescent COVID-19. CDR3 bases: TGTGCCAGCAGTTACTCGAGCTCACCCCTCCACTTT. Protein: CASSYSSSPLHF.